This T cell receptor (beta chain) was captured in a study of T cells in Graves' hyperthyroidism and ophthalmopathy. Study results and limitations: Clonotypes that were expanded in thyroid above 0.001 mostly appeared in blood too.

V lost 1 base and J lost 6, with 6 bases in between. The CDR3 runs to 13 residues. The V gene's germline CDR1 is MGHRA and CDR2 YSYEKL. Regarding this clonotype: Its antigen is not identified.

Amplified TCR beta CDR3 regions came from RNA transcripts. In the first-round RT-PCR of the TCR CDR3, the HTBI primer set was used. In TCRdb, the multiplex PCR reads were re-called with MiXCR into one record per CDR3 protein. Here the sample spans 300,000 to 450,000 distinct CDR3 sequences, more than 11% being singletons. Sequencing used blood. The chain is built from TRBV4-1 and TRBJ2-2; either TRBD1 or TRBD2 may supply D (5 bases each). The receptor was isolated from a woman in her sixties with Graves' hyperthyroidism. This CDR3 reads CASSQAGPGELFF. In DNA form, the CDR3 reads TGCGCCAGCAGCCAAGCGGGACCCGGGGAGCTGTTTTTT.